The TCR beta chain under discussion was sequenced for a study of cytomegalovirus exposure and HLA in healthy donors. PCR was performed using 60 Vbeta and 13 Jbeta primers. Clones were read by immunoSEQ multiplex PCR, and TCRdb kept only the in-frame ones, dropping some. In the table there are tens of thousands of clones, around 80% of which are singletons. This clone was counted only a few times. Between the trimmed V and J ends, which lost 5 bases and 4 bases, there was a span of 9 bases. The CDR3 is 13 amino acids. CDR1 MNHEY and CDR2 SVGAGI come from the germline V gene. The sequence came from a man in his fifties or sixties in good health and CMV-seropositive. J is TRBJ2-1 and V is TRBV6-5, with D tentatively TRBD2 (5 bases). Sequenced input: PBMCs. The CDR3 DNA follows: TGTGCCAGCAGTCTAGCAAATTACAATGAGCAGTTCTTC. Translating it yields CASSLANYNEQFF.